One T cell receptor beta chain is described in this entry. The antigen is not known. Libraries were prepared by immunoSEQ multiplex PCR; TCRdb keeps only in-frame clonotypes and omits some of them. The data show some 50,000 clones, roughly three quarters seen once. With 5 bases removed from V and 8 bases from J, the gap between germline ends came to 15 bases. CDR1 SGHVS and CDR2 FNYEAQ come from the germline V gene. CDR3 length: 14 residues. This sample stems from a study of T cell responses to AZD1222 COVID-19 vaccine. Findings and caveats of the study: There were vaccine-associated CD4 TCRs across spike, dominant at 160-218 and 743-854. The peak T cell response came first, and repertoires were sampled only after it. There were mostly white British donors and more females than males, and clonal diversity was possibly underestimated.

Sequencing used peripheral blood, obtained on day 0 of MenACWY control vaccination. V is TRBV7-6 and J is TRBJ2-2, with D unresolved. This TCR came from an adult in good health. Written as DNA, the CDR3 is TGTGCCAGCAGCGAGCCTACTGTGGGGGGGGAGCTGTTTTTT. Amino acids: CASSEPTVGGELFF.